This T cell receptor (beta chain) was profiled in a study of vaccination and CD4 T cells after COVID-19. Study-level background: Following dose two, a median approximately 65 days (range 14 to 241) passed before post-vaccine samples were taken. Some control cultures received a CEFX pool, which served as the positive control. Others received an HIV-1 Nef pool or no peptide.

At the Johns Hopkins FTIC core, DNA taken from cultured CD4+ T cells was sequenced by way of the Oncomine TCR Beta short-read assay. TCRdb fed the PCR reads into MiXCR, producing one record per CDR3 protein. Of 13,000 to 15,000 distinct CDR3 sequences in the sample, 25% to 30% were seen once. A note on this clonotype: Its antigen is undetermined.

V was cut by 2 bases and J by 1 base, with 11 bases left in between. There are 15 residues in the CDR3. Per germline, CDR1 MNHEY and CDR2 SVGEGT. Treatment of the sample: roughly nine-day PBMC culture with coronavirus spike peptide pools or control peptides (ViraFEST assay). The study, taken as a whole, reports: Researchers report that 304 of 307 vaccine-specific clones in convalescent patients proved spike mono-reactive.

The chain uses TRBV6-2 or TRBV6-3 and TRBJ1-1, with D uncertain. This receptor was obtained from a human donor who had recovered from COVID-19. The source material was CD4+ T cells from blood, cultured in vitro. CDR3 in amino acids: CASSYGQAENTEAFF. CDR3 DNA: TGTGCCAGCAGTTACGGCCAGGCGGAGAACACTGAAGCTTTCTTT.